The next 7 T cell receptor beta chains were all read from a single sample in a study of T-cell memory formation after mild COVID-19. TCRdb processed the 5' RACE reads anew with MiXCR; each CDR3 protein has one entry. The sample lists approximately 230,000 distinct CDR3 sequences, approximately 16% occurring once. The sample comprised PBMCs or a T cell subset sorted from them (not recorded which). The origin of the receptors is a man aged 18 to 29 who had mild COVID-19 (a few samples of this study predate the infection). Cell type and time point are not known.

This rearrangement joins TRBV5-1 to TRBJ1-5, with a tentative D call TRBD1 (5 bases). Germline loops: CDR1 SGHRS, CDR2 YFSETQ. The CDR3 has 14 amino acids. Trimming removed 4 bases from V and 7 bases from J, with 15 bases in between. The CDR3 here is CASSRVGPPQPQHF. The CDR3 region has the DNA TGCGCCAGCAGCAGGGTGGGGCCTCCCCAGCCCCAGCATTTT.

The chain employs TRBV27 and TRBJ2-1; D unclear. Deletions cut 2 bases from V and 7 bases from J, with 15 bases between. The CDR3 totals 15 residues. The germline CDR1 and CDR2 sequences are MNHEY and SMNVEV (reference sequence). The CDR3 region has the DNA TGTGCCAGCAGTTTAGGTGGCTCCCTGGCTAATGAGCAGTTCTTC. Protein sequence: CASSLGGSLANEQFF.

The rearrangement uses TRBV11-3 and TRBJ2-2; weak D call: TRBD1 (6 bases). Germline-derived CDR1 and CDR2 are SGHNT and YENEEA. This CDR3 has 15 amino acids. Between the trimmed V and J ends, which lost 4 bases and 3 bases, there was a span of 12 bases. Written as DNA, the CDR3 is TGTGCCAGCAGCTCCAGAGAGGGGGACACCGGGGAGCTGTTTTTT. Translated: CASSSREGDTGELFF.

The J gene is TRBJ1-5, the V gene TRBV7-8; 7 bases agree with TRBD1. Germline CDR1 SGHVS, CDR2 FQNEAQ. The CDR3 has 17 amino acids. Trimming cost V 1 base and J 3 bases; bases outside gene matches: 9. The CDR3 region is CASSLGLGTDINQPQHF. DNA of the CDR3: TGTGCCAGCAGCTTAGGCCTAGGGACAGATATCAATCAGCCCCAGCATTTT.

This clonotype was observed many times. The chain has TRBV29-1 and TRBJ2-7; tentatively, D is TRBD1 or TRBD2 (5 bases each). Germline CDR1 SQVTM, CDR2 ANQGSEA. CDR3 size: 12 residues. Trimming took off 4 bases at V and 5 bases at J, with 12 bases between the two ends. The CDR3 bases are TGCAGCGTTGGCTGGCGAGGGGACGAGCAGTACTTC. Amino acid sequence: CSVGWRGDEQYF.

The chain employs TRBV20-1 and TRBJ1-5, with TRBD1 matching 10 bases. Germline V gene sequence: CDR1 DFQATT, CDR2 SNEGSKA (reference sequence). The CDR3 is 16 residues long. After removal of 6 bases from V and 4 bases from J, the junction contained 12 bases not matched to a gene. CDR3 bases: TGCAGTGCCTTCCCCCGGGACAGGGGTTTGAATCAGCCCCAGCATTTT. It specifies CSAFPRDRGLNQPQHF.

There are a few counts of this clonotype. The chain links TRBV5-1 to TRBJ2-1; 9 nucleotides match TRBD1. The germline V gene encodes CDR1 SGHRS and CDR2 YFSETQ. The J segment lost 6 bases and the V segment lost 7 bases, leaving 2 bases of the junction unmatched. The CDR3 contains 12 residues. DNA for the CDR3: TGCGCCAGCCGGGACAGGGCCAATGAGCAGTTCTTC. Protein sequence: CASRDRANEQFF.